Following are 8 T cell receptor beta chains from one sample sequenced in a study of beta chain features in type 1 diabetes. Broader study findings: Shortening of TCRB CDR3s, moderate but significant, appeared in all four CD4+ subsets of Type 1 diabetes patients.

Of the isolated RNA, all was reverse transcribed, and so the sequenced material was expressed TCRB transcripts. TCRdb keeps only in-frame clones here, not all; method: immunoSEQ multiplex PCR. Of 65,000 to 85,000 clones in the sample, roughly 49% were seen once. Their antigens are not known. The sequenced material came from central memory CD4+ T cells from blood. Every receptor here comes from a man aged 25-45 years with type 1 diabetes.

This clone was counted only a few times. This sequence joins TRBV19 and TRBJ1-2, with TRBD1 as a possible D gene (6 bases). This CDR3 contains 12 residues. The germline V and J ends were trimmed by 6 bases and 7 bases, with 12 bases remaining between them. Germline CDR1 LNHDA, CDR2 SQIVND (reference sequence). The DNA of the CDR3 is TGTGCCAGTAGCAGGGGTGAATTTGGCTACACCTTC. It specifies CASSRGEFGYTF.

This clone has a handful of counts. This chain uses TRBV9 with TRBJ1-5, with D possibly matching TRBD1 (6 bases). The germline V and J ends were trimmed by 3 bases and 2 bases, with 9 bases remaining between them. Per the germline V gene, CDR1 is SGDLS and CDR2 is YYNGEE. This CDR3 region has 14 residues. The CDR3 region is CASSAGVGNQPQHF. The CDR3 DNA reads TGTGCCAGCAGCGCAGGGGTGGGCAATCAGCCCCAGCATTTT.

Only a few counts were recorded for this clone. The rearrangement uses TRBV12-2 and TRBJ2-3; the listed D gene, TRBD2, was not tested against the DNA. TRBV12-2 is a recognized pseudogene. The CDR3 totals 17 residues. The CDR3 DNA sequence: TGTGCAAGTCGCTTTAACGAGGGGGGGCCAAGTCAAGATACGCAGTATTTT. It specifies CASRFNEGGPSQDTQYF.

In its sample, this clone was seen a few times. J is TRBJ1-6 and V is TRBV5-8, with D unclear. Per the germline V gene, CDR1 is SGHTS and CDR2 is YDEGEE. CDR3 length: 12 amino acids. Trimming left V 9 bases short and J 7 bases short, with 11 bases between. CDR3 in DNA: TGTGCCACCCAGGATTGGAATTCACCCCTCCACTTT. Translating it yields CATQDWNSPLHF.

V gene TRBV27 combines with J gene TRBJ1-6, with TRBD1 matching over 10 bases. The CDR3 is 18 amino acids. Germline loops: CDR1 MNHEY, CDR2 SMNVEV (reference sequence). Germline trimming cut 4 bases from V and 7 bases from J; bases unmatched to any gene: 13. CDR3 in DNA: TGTGCCAGCAGTTCGTCTCGGACAGGGGGTAATGGGAATTCACCCCTCCACTTT. Protein sequence: CASSSSRTGGNGNSPLHF.

J is TRBJ1-4 and V is TRBV7-9, with 10 bases aligning to TRBD1. Trimming took 5 bases from V and 5 from J; bases not matched to a gene: 5. CDR1 and CDR2 from the germline V gene are SEHNR and FQNEAQ (reference sequence). There are 15 residues in the CDR3. The CDR3 spells CASSPSGQGNEKLFF. The CDR3 DNA follows: TGTGCCAGCAGCCCGTCGGGACAGGGGAATGAAAAACTGTTTTTT.

This clone was detected a few times. V is TRBV4-2 and J is TRBJ1-2, with no clear D. Looked up from germline, CDR1 is LGHNA and CDR2 is YNFKEQ. The CDR3 loop spans 15 amino acids. V was pared by 1 base and J by 5 bases, with 14 bases between. CDR3 amino acids: CASSQGNSPEYGYTF. As DNA, the CDR3 is TGTGCCAGCAGCCAAGGAAACAGCCCAGAATATGGCTACACCTTC.

This chain connects TRBV6-5 to TRBJ1-2, with D unresolved. CDR1 is MNHEY, CDR2 SVGAGI, per germline. V lost 5 bases and J lost 3, with 13 bases in between. This CDR3 has 14 amino acids. In nucleotides, the CDR3 is TGTGCCAGCAGTAGACATCCCGAGTACTATGGCTACACCTTC. Protein: CASSRHPEYYGYTF.